The present T cell receptor (beta chain) was sequenced within a study of beta chain features in type 1 diabetes (dated by TCRdb to between 2017 and 2018). Some background on the complete study: Mean age, gender distribution, total cell number and subset yield did not differ between patients and healthy donors. Whereas all 30 or so donors provided naive and central memory subsets, regulatory and stem cell-like memory subsets were isolated from just 8 patients and about 8 healthy donors. The study compared the TCRB repertoires of sorted circulating CD4+ T cell subsets in recently diagnosed type 1 diabetes patients with those in matched healthy donors. Across all samples, some 100,000,000 sorted cells were examined, and cell number per subset correlated strongly with RNA yield. Study-wide findings and limitations: Fewer insertions and more nucleotide deletions at VDJ recombination sites were observed in patients with type 1 diabetes, implying thymic rearrangement abnormalities. HLA sub-analyses involved small numbers of individuals, so any influence of HLA type on TCRB rearrangement remained unresolved. Shorter templates might be favored by PCR, yet because patient and control samples were amplified and corrected together, any such skew would affect both groups equally. Naive, central memory and regulatory TCRB repertoires appeared to be more alike among patients than among healthy donors. Because cDNA was sequenced instead of genomic DNA, activated cells with high expression could be over-represented, although the groups did not differ in activation or CD3 levels. A moderate but significant shortening of TCRB CDR3 length was observed in type 1 diabetes patients in all four CD4+ subsets.

The entire amount of isolated RNA was reverse transcribed using the High Capacity cDNA Reverse Transcription Kit, so the sequenced TCRB transcripts were expressed ones. Naive, central memory and regulatory T cell samples underwent deep immunoSEQ sequencing, averaging around 3.9 million total reads per sample. Sorted cells were lysed in RLT buffer, and RNA was extracted using DNase-treated RNeasy Micro or Mini kits according to cell number. To prevent cross-contamination, each cell subset was processed individually, whereas patient and healthy donor samples were processed jointly. The immunoSEQ multiplex PCR was used to amplify TCRB sequences from cDNA, generating 87-bp fragments that spanned the CDR3 region. Amplicons were sequenced on the Illumina HiSeq platform. As for the authors' bioinformatics: Synthetic template baselines were used to correct PCR bias computationally, reads within Hamming distance 2 were collapsed together, and singletons that could not be merged were discarded. Reads were aligned to IMGT to assign V, D and J genes, CDR3 length, and insertions or deletions at six rearrangement sites. Within each subset, clonotype counts were normalized to sorted cell number, and only after that were true diversity and Gini coefficients computed with the tcR R package. The overlap coefficient, calculated on TCRB nucleotide sequences, was used to quantify repertoire sharing. In TCRdb, the immuneACCESS table is reduced to in-frame sequences with V and J assigned. These tables do not hold every clone; where another copy was compared, an unresolved V gene accounts for under half, and the others remain unexplained. V and J calls and clone size are given by that table; D and trimming were obtained from the DNA. Here the sample has some 150,000 clones; about 13% occur a single time. The ten largest clonotypes hold under 1.5% of the sample.

As to this clone: The antigen it binds to is not known. No base-level quality is on record; no much larger clone is a single base apart.

Relative to germline, V is missing 1 base and J is missing 3 bases, with 6 bases of the junction outside any gene match. The CDR3 measures 15 amino acids from cysteine to phenylalanine. The only DNA kept is the CDR3, 45 bases in frame from the first base. The germline V gene yields MDHEN for CDR1 and SYDVKM for CDR2. A single peripheral blood draw of approximately 110 mL on average was collected from each donor into heparinised tubes. Naive, central memory, regulatory and stem cell-like memory CD4+ T cells were sorted on a BD FACSAria II using a panel including CD45RO, CCR7, CD25, CD127, CD95 and CD27. A purity above 95% was achieved for all sorted populations. PBMCs were isolated right away by Lymphoprep density gradient centrifugation and were stained directly, without culture. So that batch effects would be minimized, each experiment stained and sorted samples in pairs, pairing one healthy donor with one patient.

Sequenced sample: central memory CD4+ T cells from blood. The chain is encoded by TRBV28 joined to TRBJ2-7, and 7 junction bases match TRBD1. This sequence originates from a man aged 18 to 29 with type 1 diabetes. The nucleotide sequence reads TGTGCCAGCAGTTTATTGGCAGGGGGAAACTACGAGCAGTACTTC. Its protein reads: CASSLLAGGNYEQYF. Reference TRBV28 and TRBJ2-7 genes cover what lies past the CDR3, so the full variable domain is DVKVTQSSRYLVKRTGEKVFLECVQDMDHENMFWYRQDPGLGLRLIYFSYDVKMKEKGDIPEGYSVSREKKERFSLILESASTNQTSMYLCASSLLAGGNYEQYFGPGTRLTVT.